This is a list of T cell receptor beta chains from one sample in a study of CD8 T cells in Susac syndrome. Each CDR3 protein gets one entry after TCRdb re-called the immunoSEQ multiplex PCR reads with MiXCR. The data contain 150,000 to 160,000 distinct CDR3 sequences, roughly 94% of them singletons. Sequencing was done on a sample of CD8+ T cells from PBMCs. These receptors were taken from a human donor with multiple sclerosis. Both conserved end residues are part of each CDR3. D genes are given only for firm matches. The size field is filled for only some rows; it gives once, few, many or a size class.

V gene	J gene	clone size	D gene	CDR3 length	CDR3 protein	CDR3 DNA
TRBV30	TRBJ2-3	-	TRBD1	15	CAWRIRDRGADTQYF	TGTGCCTGGAGGATAAGGGACAGGGGGGCAGATACGCAGTATTTT
TRBV27	TRBJ1-2	-	TRBD1	16	CASSLSGTGDLYGYTF	TGTGCCAGCAGTTTATCCGGGACAGGGGATCTCTATGGCTACACCTTC
TRBV25-1	TRBJ1-5	-	-	13	CASSAGGNQPQHF	TGTGCCAGCAGTGCAGGGGGCAATCAGCCCCAGCATTTT
TRBV6-2/TRBV6-3	TRBJ2-7	-	TRBD1	11	CASIQGDEQYF	TGTGCCAGCATACAGGGGGACGAGCAGTACTTC
TRBV16	TRBJ2-7	-	-	11	CASSHGREQYF	TGTGCCAGCAGCCATGGCCGCGAGCAGTACTTC
TRBV11-2	TRBJ2-3	-	-	14	CASSPMYGTDTQYF	TGTGCCAGCAGCCCCATGTACGGAACAGATACGCAGTATTTT
TRBV28	TRBJ1-2	-	-	13	CASSFWGEGGYTF	TGTGCCAGCAGTTTCTGGGGGGAAGGTGGCTACACCTTC
TRBV6-1	TRBJ1-2	-	TRBD1	16	CASSPSTGAQVYGYTF	TGTGCCAGCAGCCCATCGACAGGGGCCCAGGTCTATGGCTACACCTTC
TRBV30	TRBJ2-4	-	-	15	CAWSVGGLAKNIQYF	TGTGCCTGGAGTGTAGGGGGGTTAGCCAAAAACATTCAGTACTTC
TRBV30	TRBJ1-2	-	-	13	CAWRVQGMSGYTF	TGTGCCTGGAGGGTTCAGGGTATGTCTGGCTACACCTTC
TRBV2	TRBJ1-2	once	-	14	CASRDVGARYGYTF	TGTGCCAGCAGAGACGTGGGGGCTCGCTATGGCTACACCTTC
TRBV20-1	TRBJ2-5	-	TRBD1	15	CSASLEAGGKETQYF	TGCAGTGCTAGTCTTGAGGCAGGGGGCAAGGAGACCCAGTACTTC
TRBV11-2	TRBJ2-7	-	-	13	CASSPDSTYEQYF	TGTGCCAGCAGCCCGGACAGTACCTACGAGCAGTACTTC
TRBV12-3/TRBV12-4	TRBJ1-5	-	-	11	CASSLNQPQHF	TGTGCCAGCAGTTTAAATCAGCCCCAGCATTTT
TRBV27	TRBJ2-3	-	-	15	CASSPPPHGTDTQYF	TGTGCCAGCAGTCCGCCACCACACGGCACAGATACGCAGTATTTT
TRBV6-2/TRBV6-3	TRBJ2-7	-	-	14	CASSWGGDSYEQYF	TGTGCCAGCAGTTGGGGCGGGGACTCCTACGAGCAGTACTTC
TRBV30	TRBJ2-7	-	-	12	CAWSVLRDEQYF	TGTGCCTGGAGTGTACTCAGGGACGAGCAGTACTTC
TRBV4-2	TRBJ1-5	-	-	16	CASSQEVGDSNQPQHF	TGTGCCAGCAGCCAAGAAGTGGGGGACTCCAATCAGCCCCAGCATTTT
TRBV18	TRBJ1-5	-	-	16	CASSPQGQATNQPQHF	TGTGCCAGCTCACCTCAAGGCCAGGCCACCAATCAGCCCCAGCATTTT
TRBV6-5	TRBJ2-3	-	-	14	CASSPFTSTDTQYF	TGTGCCAGCAGTCCCTTTACTAGCACAGATACGCAGTATTTT
TRBV27	TRBJ2-3	-	-	16	CASSFLGGAGTDTQYF	TGTGCCAGCAGTTTCCTGGGGGGCGCGGGCACAGATACGCAGTATTTT
TRBV30	TRBJ2-3	-	TRBD2	15	CAWTLAGGAADTQYF	TGTGCCTGGACCCTAGCGGGGGGGGCGGCAGATACGCAGTATTTT
TRBV30	TRBJ1-6	-	-	13	CAWSHQTNSPLHF	TGTGCCTGGAGTCACCAGACGAATTCACCCCTCCACTTT
TRBV20-1	TRBJ1-5	-	TRBD1	15	CSAVGGRGLVQPQHF	TGCAGTGCCGTAGGGGGAAGGGGGCTAGTACAGCCCCAGCATTTT
TRBV4-2	TRBJ2-1	-	TRBD2	17	CASSQGLSGGAMSEQFF	TGTGCCAGCAGCCAGGGTCTTAGCGGGGGGGCCATGAGTGAGCAGTTCTTC
TRBV5-1	TRBJ2-1	few	-	15	CASSRPSEDFNEQFF	TGCGCCAGCAGCCGGCCCAGCGAGGACTTCAATGAGCAGTTCTTC
TRBV5-6	TRBJ1-1	-	-	16	CASSLVPGAENTEAFF	TGTGCCAGCAGCTTGGTCCCAGGGGCAGAGAACACTGAAGCTTTCTTT
TRBV7-9	TRBJ2-1	once	-	10	CASSNNEQFF	TGTGCCAGCAGCAACAATGAGCAGTTCTTC
TRBV12-3/TRBV12-4	TRBJ1-1	-	-	14	CASRRPGTNTEAFF	TGTGCCAGCAGACGCCCAGGGACGAACACTGAAGCTTTCTTT
TRBV5-4	TRBJ2-7	-	-	14	CASTPGAGAYEQYF	TGTGCCAGCACCCCCGGGGCAGGCGCTTACGAGCAGTACTTC
TRBV30	TRBJ1-1	-	-	14	CAWRATGENTEAFF	TGTGCCTGGAGAGCGACAGGCGAGAACACTGAAGCTTTCTTT
TRBV12-5	TRBJ2-2	-	-	13	CASENANTGELFF	TGTGCTAGTGAGAACGCGAACACCGGGGAGCTGTTTTTT
TRBV9	TRBJ2-1	-	-	14	CASSVVDSHNEQFF	TGTGCCAGCAGCGTAGTAGACTCTCACAATGAGCAGTTCTTC
TRBV12-3/TRBV12-4	TRBJ1-2	-	-	12	CASSFYSDGYTF	TGTGCCAGCAGTTTCTATAGCGATGGCTACACCTTC
TRBV7-9	TRBJ1-6	-	-	16	CASSLQYWEAHSPLHF	TGTGCCAGCAGCTTACAATACTGGGAGGCTCATTCACCCCTCCACTTT
TRBV20-1	TRBJ1-6	-	-	15	CSASSPKEFNSPLHF	TGCAGTGCTAGTAGCCCCAAAGAATTTAATTCACCCCTCCACTTT
TRBV12-3/TRBV12-4	TRBJ1-2	-	-	13	CASSPGRAYGYTF	TGTGCCAGCAGCCCGGGGAGGGCATATGGCTACACCTTC
TRBV7-2	TRBJ2-5	-	-	15	CASSLVRFLQETQYF	TGTGCCAGCAGCTTAGTGCGTTTCCTCCAAGAGACCCAGTACTTC
TRBV29-1	TRBJ1-2	-	TRBD1	12	CSVPDREAGYTF	TGCAGCGTACCCGACAGGGAAGCTGGCTACACCTTC
TRBV20-1	TRBJ1-2	-	-	13	CSARGWQAYGYTF	TGCAGTGCTAGAGGATGGCAGGCTTATGGCTACACCTTC
TRBV25-1	TRBJ2-3	few	-	13	CASSVGTTDTQYF	TGTGCCAGCAGTGTTGGGACAACAGATACGCAGTATTTT
TRBV18	TRBJ2-2	-	-	13	CASSPNLPGELFF	TGTGCCAGCTCACCGAACCTCCCCGGGGAGCTGTTTTTT
TRBV30	TRBJ2-7	-	-	14	CAWSVQLVSYEQYF	TGTGCCTGGAGTGTACAGCTTGTCAGCTACGAGCAGTACTTC
TRBV29-1	TRBJ1-2	-	-	11	CSVLEGHGYTF	TGCAGCGTCCTAGAAGGCCATGGCTACACCTTC
TRBV15	TRBJ2-3	-	TRBD2	14	CATRVGGSTDTQYF	TGTGCCACCAGAGTCGGGGGGAGCACAGATACGCAGTATTTT
TRBV29-1	TRBJ2-1	-	TRBD2	13	CSVSGGDYNEQFF	TGCAGCGTTAGCGGGGGCGACTACAATGAGCAGTTCTTC
TRBV7-9	TRBJ2-2	-	-	14	CASSAEGRPGELFF	TGTGCCAGCAGCGCAGAGGGACGGCCCGGGGAGCTGTTTTTT